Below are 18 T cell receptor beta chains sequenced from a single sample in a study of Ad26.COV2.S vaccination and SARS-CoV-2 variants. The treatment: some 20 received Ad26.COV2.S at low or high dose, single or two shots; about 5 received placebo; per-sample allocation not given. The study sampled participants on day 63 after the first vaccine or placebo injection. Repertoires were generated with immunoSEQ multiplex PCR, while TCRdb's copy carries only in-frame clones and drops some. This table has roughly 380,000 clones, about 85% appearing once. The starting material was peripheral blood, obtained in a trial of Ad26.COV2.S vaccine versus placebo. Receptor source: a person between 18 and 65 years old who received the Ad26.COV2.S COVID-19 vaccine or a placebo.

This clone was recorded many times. CDR3 amino acids: CAIKGTSGRNYNEQFF. The CDR3 DNA sequence: TGTGCCATCAAGGGAACTAGCGGGAGGAACTACAATGAGCAGTTCTTC. The chain combines TRBV10-3 with TRBJ2-1; 12 positions agree with TRBD2. CDR1 and CDR2 from the germline V gene are ENHRY and SYGVKD. This CDR3 comprises 16 residues. The V gene end was trimmed by 7 bases and the J gene end by 3 bases; junction bases not matched to a gene: 7.

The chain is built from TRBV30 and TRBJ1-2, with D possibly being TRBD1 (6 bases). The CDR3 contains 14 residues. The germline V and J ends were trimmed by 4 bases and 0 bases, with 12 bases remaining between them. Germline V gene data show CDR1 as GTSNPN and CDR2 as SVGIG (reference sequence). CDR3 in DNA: TGTGCCTGGAAGGCAGGGGCCTCTAACTATGGCTACACCTTC. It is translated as CAWKAGASNYGYTF. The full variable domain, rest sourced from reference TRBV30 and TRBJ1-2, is SQTIHQWPATLVQPVGSPLSLECTVEGTSNPNLYWYRQAAGRGLQLLFYSVGIGQISSEVPQNLSASRPQDRQFILSSKKLLLSDSGFYLCAWKAGASNYGYTFGSGTRLTVV.

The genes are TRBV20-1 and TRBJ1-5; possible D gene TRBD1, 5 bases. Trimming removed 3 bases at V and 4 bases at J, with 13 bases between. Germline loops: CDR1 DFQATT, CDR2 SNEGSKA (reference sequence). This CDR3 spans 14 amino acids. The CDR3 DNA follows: TGCAGTGCTAGTGGGGGGAAGAATAATCAGCCCCAGCATTTT. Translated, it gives CSASGGKNNQPQHF.

The CDR3 reads CAISIGRGGYGEQFF. CDR3 DNA: TGTGCCATCAGTATTGGGCGGGGGGGCTACGGTGAGCAGTTCTTC. The chain recombines TRBV10-3 with TRBJ2-1; 9 nucleotides line up with TRBD2. The length of the CDR3 is 15 residues. V gave up 5 bases and J gave up 9 bases; unmatched junction bases: 11. Germline values: CDR1 ENHRY, CDR2 SYGVKD.

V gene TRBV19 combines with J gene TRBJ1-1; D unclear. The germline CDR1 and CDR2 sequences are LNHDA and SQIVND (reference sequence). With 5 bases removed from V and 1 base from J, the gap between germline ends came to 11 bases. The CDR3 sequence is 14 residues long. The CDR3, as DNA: TGTGCCAGTAGTCCCGGCCATTCGAACACTGAAGCTTTCTTT. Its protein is CASSPGHSNTEAFF.

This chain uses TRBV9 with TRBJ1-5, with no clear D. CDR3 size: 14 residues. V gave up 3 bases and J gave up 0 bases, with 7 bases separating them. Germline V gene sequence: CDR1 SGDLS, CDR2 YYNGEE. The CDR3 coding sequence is TGTGCCAGCAGCGAGGGCTTTAGCAATCAGCCCCAGCATTTT. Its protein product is CASSEGFSNQPQHF.

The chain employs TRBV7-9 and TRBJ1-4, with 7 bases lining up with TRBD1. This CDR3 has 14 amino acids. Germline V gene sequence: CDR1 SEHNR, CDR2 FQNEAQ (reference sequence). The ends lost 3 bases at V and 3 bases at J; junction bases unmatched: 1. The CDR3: CASSFRGSNEKLFF. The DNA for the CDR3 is TGTGCCAGCAGCTTCAGGGGGTCTAATGAAAAACTGTTTTTT.

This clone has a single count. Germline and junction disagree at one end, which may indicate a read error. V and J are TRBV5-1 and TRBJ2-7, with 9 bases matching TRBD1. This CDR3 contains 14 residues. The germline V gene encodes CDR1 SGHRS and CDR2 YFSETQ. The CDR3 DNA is TGCGCCAGCAGCCCCGACAGGGGGAAACTTTTAGGGGTCTTC. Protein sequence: CASSPDRGKLLGVF.

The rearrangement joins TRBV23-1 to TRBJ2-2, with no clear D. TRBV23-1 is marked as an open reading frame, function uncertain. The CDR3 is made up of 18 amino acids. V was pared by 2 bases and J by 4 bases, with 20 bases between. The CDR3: CASSQLIYPLRCTGELFF. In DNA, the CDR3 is TGCGCCAGCAGTCAACTGATTTATCCGCTGCGGTGCACCGGGGAGCTGTTTTTT.

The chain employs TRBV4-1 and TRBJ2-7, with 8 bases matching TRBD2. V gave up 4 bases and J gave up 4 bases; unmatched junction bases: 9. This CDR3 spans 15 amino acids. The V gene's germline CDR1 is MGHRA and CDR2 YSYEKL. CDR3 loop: CASSRIAGLIYEQYF. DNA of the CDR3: TGCGCCAGCAGCCGGATAGCGGGGCTCATATACGAGCAGTACTTC.

CDR3 sequence reads: CASSERLAGYNEQFF. CDR3 coding DNA: TGTGCCAGCAGCGAAAGACTAGCGGGGTACAATGAGCAGTTCTTC. The rearrangement joins TRBV9 to TRBJ2-1, with TRBD2 identical over 11 bases. Germline trimming cut 3 bases from V and 4 bases from J; bases unmatched to any gene: 3. The CDR3 consists of 15 residues. The germline V gene has CDR1 SGDLS and CDR2 YYNGEE.

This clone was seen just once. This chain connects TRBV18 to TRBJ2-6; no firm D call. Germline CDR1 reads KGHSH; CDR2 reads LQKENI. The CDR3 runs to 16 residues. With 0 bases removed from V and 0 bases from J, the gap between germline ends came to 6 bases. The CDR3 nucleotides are TGTGCCAGCTCACCACCGAGGAGCTCTGGGGCCAACGTCCTGACTTTC. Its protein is CASSPPRSSGANVLTF.

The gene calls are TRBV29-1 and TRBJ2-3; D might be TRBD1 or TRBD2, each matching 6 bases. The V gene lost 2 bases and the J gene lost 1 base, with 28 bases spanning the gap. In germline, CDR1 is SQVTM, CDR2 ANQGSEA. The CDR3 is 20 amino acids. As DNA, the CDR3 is TGCAGCGTTGAATTCTTCGGGGGCAGGGGCGAGGAAGGAGGCACAGATACGCAGTATTTT. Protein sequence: CSVEFFGGRGEEGGTDTQYF.

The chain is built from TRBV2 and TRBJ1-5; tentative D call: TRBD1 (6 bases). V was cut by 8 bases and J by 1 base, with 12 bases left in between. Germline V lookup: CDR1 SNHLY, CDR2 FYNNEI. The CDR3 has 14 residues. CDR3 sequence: CASRQGLSNQPQHF. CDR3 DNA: TGTGCCAGCCGGCAGGGGTTGAGCAATCAGCCCCAGCATTTT.

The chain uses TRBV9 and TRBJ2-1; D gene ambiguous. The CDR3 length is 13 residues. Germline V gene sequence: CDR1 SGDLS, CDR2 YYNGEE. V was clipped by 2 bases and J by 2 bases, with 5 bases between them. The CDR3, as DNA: TGTGCCAGCAGCGTTTTGGCCTACAATGAGCAGTTCTTC. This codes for CASSVLAYNEQFF.

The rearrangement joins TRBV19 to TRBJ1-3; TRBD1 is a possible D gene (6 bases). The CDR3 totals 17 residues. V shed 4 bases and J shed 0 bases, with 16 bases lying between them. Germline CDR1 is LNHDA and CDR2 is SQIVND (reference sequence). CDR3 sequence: CASSRGEGDLSGNTIYF. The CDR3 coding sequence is TGTGCCAGTAGTAGAGGGGAGGGGGACCTCTCTGGAAACACCATATATTTT. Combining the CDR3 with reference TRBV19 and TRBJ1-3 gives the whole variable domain DGGITQSPKYLFRKEGQNVTLSCEQNLNHDAMYWYRQDPGQGLRLIYYSQIVNDFQKGDIAEGYSVSREKKESFPLTVTSAQKNPTAFYLCASSRGEGDLSGNTIYFGEGSWLTVV.

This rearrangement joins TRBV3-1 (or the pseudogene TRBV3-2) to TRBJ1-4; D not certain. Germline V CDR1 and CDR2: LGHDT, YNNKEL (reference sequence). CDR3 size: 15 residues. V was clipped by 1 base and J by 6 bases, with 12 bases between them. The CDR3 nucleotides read TGTGCCAGCAGCCAAGTTGGGAAGCGGGATGAAAAACTGTTTTTT. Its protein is CASSQVGKRDEKLFF.

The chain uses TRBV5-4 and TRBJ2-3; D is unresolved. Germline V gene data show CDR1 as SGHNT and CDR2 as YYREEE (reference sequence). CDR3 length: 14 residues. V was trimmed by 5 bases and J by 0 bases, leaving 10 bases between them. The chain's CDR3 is CASRGLSSTDTQYF. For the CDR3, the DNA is TGTGCCAGCAGAGGGTTATCTAGCACAGATACGCAGTATTTT.